The 28 T cell receptor beta chains presented below share a single source sample, sequenced in a study of blood T cell repertoires in COVID-19. Using immunoSEQ multiplex PCR, the repertoire was profiled, and TCRdb retains in-frame clones only, with some absent. The table records around 280,000 clones, approximately 89% of them present only once. What was sequenced was peripheral blood. Receptors originate from a woman aged 30 to 39 with COVID-19, enrolled during active disease.

As for this clone: Distinct nucleotide sequences in the sample also encode this CDR3. This chain connects TRBV9 to TRBJ2-7; D may be TRBD2 (6 bases). The germline V and J ends were trimmed by 2 bases and 2 bases, with 8 bases remaining between them. Germline V gene data show CDR1 as SGDLS and CDR2 as YYNGEE. There are 13 residues in the CDR3. CDR3: CASSVGTAYEQYF. The CDR3 DNA reads TGTGCCAGCAGCGTTGGGACTGCCTACGAGCAGTACTTC.

For the CDR3, the DNA is TGCGCCAGCAGCTGGCAACCTAGCGGCGCGGGAGATACGCAGTATTTT. It yields the protein CASSWQPSGAGDTQYF. The chain carries TRBV5-1 and TRBJ2-3; TRBD2 agrees at 7 bases. Germline V gene sequence: CDR1 SGHRS, CDR2 YFSETQ. The CDR3 extends over 16 amino acids. The V segment lost 3 bases and the J segment 5 bases; nucleotides outside the gene matches: 12.

In its sample, this clone was seen once. The rearrangement joins TRBV30 to TRBJ2-7; 11 bases fit TRBD2. J gave up 0 bases and V 4 bases, and 2 bases lay outside the gene matches. Germline CDR1 GTSNPN, CDR2 SVGIG (reference sequence). The CDR3 sequence is 14 residues long. The CDR3 loop is CAWTSGGHSYEQYF. Here the CDR3 DNA reads TGTGCCTGGACTAGCGGGGGGCACTCCTACGAGCAGTACTTC. Looking up the rest from reference TRBV30 and TRBJ2-7 gives the full variable domain: SQTIHQWPATLVQPVGSPLSLECTVEGTSNPNLYWYRQAAGRGLQLLFYSVGIGQISSEVPQNLSASRPQDRQFILSSKKLLLSDSGFYLCAWTSGGHSYEQYFGPGTRLTVT.

The rearrangement links TRBV6-1 to TRBJ2-7; D not certain. The CDR3 extends over 15 amino acids. The germline gives CDR1 MNHNS, CDR2 SASEGT. Trimming removed 2 bases from V and 6 bases from J, with 17 bases in between. The CDR3 DNA reads as TGTGCCAGCAGTGAATATCTGGTGCCCCACGGCGAGCAGTACTTC. It translates to CASSEYLVPHGEQYF.

The chain carries TRBV27 and TRBJ1-6; D is perhaps TRBD1 (5 bases). Germline lookup yields CDR1 MNHEY and CDR2 SMNVEV (reference sequence). The CDR3 has 14 residues. Between the trimmed V and J ends, which lost 9 bases and 10 bases, there was a span of 19 bases. The chain's CDR3 is CASSPGLGRSPLHF. The CDR3 DNA follows: TGTGCCAGTTCTCCGGGACTCGGGCGGTCACCCCTCCACTTT.

The chain is built from TRBV4-1 and TRBJ2-7, with a weak D call TRBD1 (6 bases). The CDR3 spans 15 residues. In germline, CDR1 is MGHRA, CDR2 YSYEKL. V was pared by 4 bases and J by 4 bases, with 17 bases between. CDR3 in DNA: TGCGCCAGCAGCCTCCTTAGGGACACTTTATACGAGCAGTACTTC. It is translated as CASSLLRDTLYEQYF.

The sample holds one count of this clone. The chain recombines TRBV2 with TRBJ1-5; D remains ambiguous. The length of the CDR3 is 15 residues. The germline V and J ends were trimmed by 3 bases and 3 bases, with 12 bases remaining between them. Germline V gene data show CDR1 as SNHLY and CDR2 as FYNNEI. As DNA, the CDR3 is TGTGCCAGCAGTGACGTCCCGAGGGACAATCAGCCCCAGCATTTT. Protein: CASSDVPRDNQPQHF.

V and J are TRBV7-2 and TRBJ2-2; D might be TRBD2 (5 bases). The CDR3 consists of 16 residues. Trimming removed 1 base at V and 4 bases at J, with 13 bases between. The germline gives CDR1 SGHTA, CDR2 FQGNSA. This chain's CDR3 is CASSLESGISTGELFF. CDR3 nucleotides: TGTGCCAGCAGCTTAGAGTCCGGGATTTCCACCGGGGAGCTGTTTTTT.

The rearrangement joins TRBV7-2 to TRBJ1-1; D may be TRBD1 (5 bases). The CDR3 has 15 amino acids. The V end was cut by 0 bases, the J end by 0 bases, with 8 bases between. Germline CDR1 and CDR2: SGHTA and FQGNSA. CDR3 residues: CASSLALTVNTEAFF. The CDR3 DNA reads TGTGCCAGCAGCTTAGCCCTGACAGTGAACACTGAAGCTTTCTTT.

The rearrangement joins TRBV27 to TRBJ2-1; D is unresolved. V was trimmed by 2 bases and J by 2 bases, leaving 10 bases between them. The CDR3 contains 15 residues. CDR1 is MNHEY, CDR2 SMNVEV, per germline (reference sequence). CDR3: CASSLKARTYNEQFF. CDR3 nucleotides: TGTGCCAGCAGTTTAAAAGCTAGAACCTACAATGAGCAGTTCTTC.

The CDR3 region is CASSYIGAADEQFF. CDR3 nucleotides: TGTGCCAGCAGTTACATTGGAGCGGCCGATGAGCAGTTCTTC. The J gene is TRBJ2-1, the V gene TRBV6-5; TRBD2 might be the D (5 bases). V was pared by 2 bases and J by 8 bases, with 13 bases between. The CDR3 sequence is 14 residues long. Germline assignment: CDR1 MNHEY and CDR2 SVGAGI.

The chain couples TRBV5-1 to TRBJ1-1, with D possibly matching TRBD1 (6 bases). This CDR3 has 15 residues. Germline values: CDR1 SGHRS, CDR2 YFSETQ. V gave up 4 bases and J gave up 5 bases, with 18 bases separating them. This CDR3 reads CASSPWGGAGTEAFF. CDR3 nucleotides: TGCGCCAGCAGCCCATGGGGGGGGGCCGGGACTGAAGCTTTCTTT.

The chain has TRBV4-2 and TRBJ2-1; maybe TRBD2 (5 bases). The CDR3 is 19 residues long. Germline V gives CDR1 LGHNA, CDR2 YNFKEQ. The ends were cut back, 0 bases at V and 7 bases at J, with 25 bases in the middle. The CDR3, as DNA: TGTGCCAGCAGCCAAGATCCCACTTCCGGGATTATACCGACTAATGAGCAGTTCTTC. Its translation: CASSQDPTSGIIPTNEQFF.

The chain uses TRBV4-1 and TRBJ1-2; 7 positions agree with TRBD1. The V segment lost 5 bases and the J segment 2 bases; nucleotides outside the gene matches: 5. Per germline, CDR1 MGHRA and CDR2 YSYEKL. The CDR3 extends over 14 amino acids. The CDR3 protein is CASSETGLNYGYTF. CDR3 in DNA: TGCGCCAGCAGCGAGACAGGGCTCAACTATGGCTACACCTTC.

The chain recombines TRBV6-5 with TRBJ1-2; D uncertain. V was shortened by 10 bases and J by 7 bases, with 22 bases between the two germline ends. The CDR3 runs to 14 residues. Per germline, CDR1 MNHEY and CDR2 SVGAGI. This CDR3 reads CATLLDSGGLGYTF. DNA of the CDR3: TGTGCCACCTTGTTGGACTCAGGCGGACTTGGCTACACCTTC.

The chain carries TRBV15 and TRBJ2-7, with TRBD1 matching 10 bases. CDR1 and CDR2 (germline): LNHNV, YYDKDF (reference sequence). CDR3 length: 15 residues. Unmatched junction bases numbered 7, after V lost 6 bases and J lost 2 bases. The CDR3 reads CATRPSGTGAYEQYF. Written as DNA, the CDR3 is TGTGCCACCAGACCCAGCGGGACAGGGGCCTACGAGCAGTACTTC.

V gene TRBV7-2 combines with J gene TRBJ1-6; D ambiguous. The CDR3 runs to 15 residues. V was shortened by 5 bases and J by 3 bases, with 11 bases between the two germline ends. CDR1 is SGHTA and CDR2 is FQGNSA in the germline V gene. The CDR3 bases are TGTGCCAGCAGCCTGAGTCAGGTCTATAATTCACCCCTCCACTTT. This encodes CASSLSQVYNSPLHF.

The chain is built from TRBV7-2 and TRBJ2-7; a possible D gene is TRBD1 (5 bases). V lost 5 bases and J 4 bases, leaving 15 bases between the germline ends. The CDR3 extends over 14 amino acids. CDR1 SGHTA and CDR2 FQGNSA come from the germline V gene. The CDR3 bases are TGTGCCAGCAGCCAGGGTTCCGTTCTGTACGAGCAGTACTTC. Its protein product is CASSQGSVLYEQYF.

The chain employs TRBV3-1 (or the pseudogene TRBV3-2) and TRBJ2-1, with D possibly TRBD2 on 6 matching bases. Trimming removed 8 bases at V and 6 bases at J, with 17 bases between. CDR1 and CDR2 from the germline V gene are LGHDT and YNNKEL (reference sequence). CDR3 length equals 14 residues. CDR3 nucleotides: TGTGCCAGCGAACCGGGAGCGGGCTCCAATGAGCAGTTCTTC. Its translation: CASEPGAGSNEQFF.

The chain couples TRBV6-2 or TRBV6-3 to TRBJ1-3, with D possibly being TRBD1 (5 bases). This CDR3 is built from 14 residues. Germline V CDR1 and CDR2: MNHEY, SVGEGT. Trimming removed 4 bases at V and 5 bases at J, with 12 bases between. The CDR3 region is CASSSTGLRNTIYF. CDR3 bases: TGTGCCAGCAGTTCTACAGGATTACGAAACACCATATATTTT.

The chain has TRBV30 and TRBJ1-4; TRBD1 agrees at 7 bases. V shed 2 bases and J 16 bases; nucleotides not matched to a gene: 7. CDR3 length: 11 amino acids. Germline CDR1 is GTSNPN and CDR2 is SVGIG (reference sequence). The CDR3 loop reads CAWSIGQVKFF. The CDR3 DNA reads as TGTGCCTGGAGTATTGGACAGGTTAAGTTTTTT.

The chain is built from TRBV15 and TRBJ2-1; the D gene is possibly TRBD1 (5 bases). The germline V and J ends were trimmed by 0 bases and 5 bases, with 11 bases remaining between them. CDR1 and CDR2 from the germline V gene are LNHNV and YYDKDF (reference sequence). This CDR3 has 15 residues. This CDR3 reads CATSRDGAGHNEQFF. Here the CDR3 DNA reads TGTGCCACCAGCAGAGATGGGGCAGGGCACAATGAGCAGTTCTTC.

The chain is built from TRBV29-1 and TRBJ2-5; D is undetermined. Germline V lookup: CDR1 SQVTM, CDR2 ANQGSEA. V was shortened by 5 bases and J by 4 bases, with 14 bases between the two germline ends. The length of the CDR3 is 13 residues. The CDR3 bases are TGCAGCGTTTACCTCAGGCTTGCAGAGACCCAGTACTTC. Its protein product is CSVYLRLAETQYF.

This chain links TRBV27 with TRBJ2-7; 9 bases agree with TRBD1. Trimming removed 0 bases from V and 4 bases from J; junction bases left unmatched: 4. The CDR3 covers 15 residues. Germline-derived CDR1 and CDR2 are MNHEY and SMNVEV (reference sequence). CDR3 amino acids: CASSLSGQGHYEQYF. In DNA form, the CDR3 reads TGTGCCAGCAGTTTATCGGGACAGGGCCATTACGAGCAGTACTTC.

V usage is TRBV7-2 and J usage is TRBJ2-7; possibly TRBD1 for D (5 bases). This CDR3 has 14 residues. The V gene's germline CDR1 is SGHTA and CDR2 FQGNSA. Trimming removed 5 bases at V and 1 base at J, with 12 bases between. This CDR3 reads CASSRDRASYEQYF. The CDR3 DNA reads TGTGCCAGCAGCCGCGACAGAGCGTCCTACGAGCAGTACTTC.

V gene TRBV6-5 combines with J gene TRBJ1-1; TRBD1 aligns across 9 bases. Unmatched junction bases numbered 4, after V lost 5 bases and J lost 0 bases. This CDR3 is built from 15 residues. Germline loops: CDR1 MNHEY, CDR2 SVGAGI. CDR3 region: CASSPQGALNTEAFF. The CDR3 bases are TGTGCCAGCAGTCCACAGGGGGCCCTGAACACTGAAGCTTTCTTT.

The chain combines TRBV7-2 with TRBJ1-1, with a weak D call TRBD1 (5 bases). CDR1 SGHTA and CDR2 FQGNSA come from the germline V gene. V lost 3 bases and J lost 11, with 16 bases in between. The CDR3 is 13 amino acids. The CDR3 DNA reads as TGTGCCAGCAGCTTGGGCAGGGCATTCAGTGCTTTCTTT. Its translation is CASSLGRAFSAFF.

The CDR3 spells CAGKKDREDTIYF. The CDR3 DNA reads as TGTGCCGGTAAAAAGGACAGGGAAGACACCATATATTTT. J is TRBJ1-3 and V is TRBV7-9, with 8 bases matching TRBD1. J lost 8 bases, V lost 11 bases, and 11 bases had no gene match. CDR1 and CDR2 (germline): SEHNR, FQNEAQ (reference sequence). CDR3 length: 13 amino acids.